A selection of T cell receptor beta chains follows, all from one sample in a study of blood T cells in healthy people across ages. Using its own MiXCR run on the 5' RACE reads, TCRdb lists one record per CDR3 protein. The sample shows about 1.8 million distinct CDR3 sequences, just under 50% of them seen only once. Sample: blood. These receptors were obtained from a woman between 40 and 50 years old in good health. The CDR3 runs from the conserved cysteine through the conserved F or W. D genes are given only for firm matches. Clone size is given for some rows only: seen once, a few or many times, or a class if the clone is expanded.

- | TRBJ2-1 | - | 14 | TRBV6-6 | TGTGCCAGCAGTTCCTCCAGGGTTTACAATGAGCAGTTCTTC | CASSSSRVYNEQFF
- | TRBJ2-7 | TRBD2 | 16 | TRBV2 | TGTGCCACCACGGGACTAGCGGGGTCTTCGGTGGACGAGCAGTACTTC | CATTGLAGSSVDEQYF
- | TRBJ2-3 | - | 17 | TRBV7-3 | TGTGCCAGCAGCTTAAAGGTGGGGCTCGGCAGCACAGATACGCAGTATTTT | CASSLKVGLGSTDTQYF
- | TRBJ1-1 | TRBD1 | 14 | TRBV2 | TGTGCCAGCAGAGACACCGACAGGGGCACTGAAGCTTTCTTT | CASRDTDRGTEAFF
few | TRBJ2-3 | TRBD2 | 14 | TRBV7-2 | TGTGCCAGCAGCCCAGATTTGCCGGGGGGTACGCAGTATTTT | CASSPDLPGGTQYF
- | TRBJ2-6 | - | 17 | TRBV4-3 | TGCGCCAGCAGCCTTAAGGCATCCCCGGATGGGGCCAACGTCCTGATTTTC | CASSLKASPDGANVLIF
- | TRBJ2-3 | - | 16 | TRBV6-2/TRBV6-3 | TGTGCCAGCAGCGGATCGGGTCGGGTGAGGAAGGATACGCAGTATTTT | CASSGSGRVRKDTQYF
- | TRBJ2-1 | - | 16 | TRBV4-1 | TGCGCCAGCAGCCAAGATAGCCATAAACGGGACAATGAGCAGTTCTTC | CASSQDSHKRDNEQFF
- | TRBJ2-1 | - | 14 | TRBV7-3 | TGTGCCAGCAGCGACGGGACGGCCTACAATGAGCAGTTCTTC | CASSDGTAYNEQFF
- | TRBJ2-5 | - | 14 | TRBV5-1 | TGCGCCAGCAGCGTGGTGGTCGCCCAAGAGACCCAGTACTTC | CASSVVVAQETQYF
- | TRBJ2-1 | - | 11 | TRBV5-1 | TGCGCCAGCAGCTTGGCGGCCCTAAAGTTCTTC | CASSLAALKFF
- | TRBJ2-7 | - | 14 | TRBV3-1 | TGTGCCAGCAGCCAAGAAACAGGTCCCTACGAGCAGTACTTC | CASSQETGPYEQYF
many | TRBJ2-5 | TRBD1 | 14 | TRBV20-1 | TGCAGTGCTATACCGGGACAGGGGAAAGAGACCCAGTACTTC | CSAIPGQGKETQYF
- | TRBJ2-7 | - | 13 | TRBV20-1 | TGCAGTGCTAGAGGACCGAAATCCTACGAGCAGTACTTC | CSARGPKSYEQYF
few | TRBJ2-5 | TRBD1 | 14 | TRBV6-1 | TGTGCCAGCACAAGATTAACAGGGGGAGAGACCCAGTACTTC | CASTRLTGGETQYF
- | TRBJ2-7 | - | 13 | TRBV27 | TGTGTCAGCATTTGGGGGATAAACTACGAGCAGTACTTC | CVSIWGINYEQYF
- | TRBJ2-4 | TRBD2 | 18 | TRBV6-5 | TGTGCCAGCAGTTATCTGCGACTGGGGGGGGGAGACAAAAACATTCAGTACTTC | CASSYLRLGGGDKNIQYF
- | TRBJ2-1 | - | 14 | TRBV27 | TGTGCCAGCAGTTTATTGGTAGCCGACAATGAGCAGTTCTTC | CASSLLVADNEQFF